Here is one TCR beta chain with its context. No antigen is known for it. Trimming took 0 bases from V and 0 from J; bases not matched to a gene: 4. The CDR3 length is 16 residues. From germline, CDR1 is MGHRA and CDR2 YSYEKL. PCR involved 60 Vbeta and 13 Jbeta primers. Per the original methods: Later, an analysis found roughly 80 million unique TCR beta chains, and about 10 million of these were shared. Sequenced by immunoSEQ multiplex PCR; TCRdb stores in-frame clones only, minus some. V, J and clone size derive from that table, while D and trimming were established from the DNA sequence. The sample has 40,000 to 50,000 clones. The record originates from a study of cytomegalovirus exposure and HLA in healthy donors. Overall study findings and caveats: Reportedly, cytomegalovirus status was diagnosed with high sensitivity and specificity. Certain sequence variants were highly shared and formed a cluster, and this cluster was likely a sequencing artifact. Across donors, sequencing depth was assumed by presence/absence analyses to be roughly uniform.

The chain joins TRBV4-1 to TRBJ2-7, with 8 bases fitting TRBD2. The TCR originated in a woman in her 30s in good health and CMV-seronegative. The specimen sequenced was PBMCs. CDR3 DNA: TGCGCCAGCAGCCAAGAGGGGACTAGGGGCTCCTACGAGCAGTACTTC. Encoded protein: CASSQEGTRGSYEQYF.